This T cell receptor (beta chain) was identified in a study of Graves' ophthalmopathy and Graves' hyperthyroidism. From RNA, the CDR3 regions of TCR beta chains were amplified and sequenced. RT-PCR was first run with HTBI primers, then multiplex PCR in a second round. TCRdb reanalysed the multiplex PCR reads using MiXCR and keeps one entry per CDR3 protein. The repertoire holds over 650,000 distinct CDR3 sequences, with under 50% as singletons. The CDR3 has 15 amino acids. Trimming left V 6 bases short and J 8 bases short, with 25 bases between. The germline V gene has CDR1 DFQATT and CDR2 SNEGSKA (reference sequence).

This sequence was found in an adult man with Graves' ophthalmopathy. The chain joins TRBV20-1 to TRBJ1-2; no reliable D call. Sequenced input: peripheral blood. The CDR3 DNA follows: TGCAGTGCCCGAGCGCCCGGCCAGGCTGGGAGCGGCTACACCTTC. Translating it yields CSARAPGQAGSGYTF.